This passage covers 5 T cell receptor beta chains from one sample sequenced in a study of blood T cell repertoires in COVID-19. Produced via immunoSEQ multiplex PCR; TCRdb's table is partial and in-frame only. The data show tens of thousands of clones, roughly 88% seen once. The sequenced sample was peripheral blood. The receptors were sampled from a man in his 70s with acute or convalescent COVID-19.

V usage is TRBV28 and J usage is TRBJ2-5; D possibly corresponds to TRBD2 (5 bases). Looked up from germline, CDR1 is MDHEN and CDR2 is SYDVKM. The V end was cut by 5 bases, the J end by 4 bases, with 20 bases between. CDR3 length: 16 amino acids. CDR3 nucleotide sequence: TGTGCCAGCAGTAAGAGATCTTGGAGGTTCAGAGAGACCCAGTACTTC. It yields the protein CASSKRSWRFRETQYF.

V usage is TRBV2 and J usage is TRBJ2-1, with 12 bases that match TRBD2. With V trimmed by 8 bases and J by 8 bases, 7 bases remained unmatched. Germline CDR1 and CDR2: SNHLY and FYNNEI. The CDR3 consists of 14 residues. The DNA of the CDR3 is TGTGCCAGCGTACCGGGACTAGCGGGCTATGAGCAGTTCTTC. Its translation is CASVPGLAGYEQFF.

The chain links TRBV7-6 to TRBJ2-1; 14 bases map to TRBD2. The germline V gene has CDR1 SGHVS and CDR2 FNYEAQ. V shed 3 bases and J 7 bases; nucleotides not matched to a gene: 5. The CDR3 runs 16 residues. The CDR3 DNA follows: TGTGCCAGCAGCTTCCTTGGGACTAGCGGGAGAAATGAGCAGTTCTTC. Residues: CASSFLGTSGRNEQFF.

The chain links TRBV5-1 to TRBJ2-1; 8 nucleotides align to TRBD2. Germline V gives CDR1 SGHRS, CDR2 YFSETQ. With V trimmed by 1 base and J by 2 bases, 5 bases remained unmatched. This CDR3 spans 16 amino acids. CDR3 sequence (DNA): TGCGCCAGCAGCTTGCAAGCGGGAGTCCCCTACAATGAGCAGTTCTTC. Its translation: CASSLQAGVPYNEQFF. The variable domain in full, with the rest retrieved from reference TRBV5-1 and TRBJ2-1, is KAGVTQTPRYLIKTRGQQVTLSCSPISGHRSVSWYQQTPGQGLQFLFEYFSETQRNKGNFPGRFSGRQFSNSRSEMNVSTLELGDSALYLCASSLQAGVPYNEQFFGPGTRLTVL.

The genes are TRBV19 and TRBJ2-3, with 9 bases that match TRBD2. J gave up 4 bases and V 7 bases, and 9 bases lay outside the gene matches. Germline CDR1 LNHDA, CDR2 SQIVND (reference sequence). This CDR3 is 15 amino acids long. CDR3 coding DNA: TGTGCCAGTACTAATGGCGGGGGGGCCGCAGATACGCAGTATTTT. Translating gives CASTNGGGAADTQYF. Complete variable domain (other parts from reference TRBV19 and TRBJ2-3): DGGITQSPKYLFRKEGQNVTLSCEQNLNHDAMYWYRQDPGQGLRLIYYSQIVNDFQKGDIAEGYSVSREKKESFPLTVTSAQKNPTAFYLCASTNGGGAADTQYFGPGTRLTVL.